This T cell receptor beta chain was captured in a study of cytomegalovirus exposure and HLA in healthy donors. Both 60 Vbeta primers and 13 Jbeta primers went into the PCR. Using immunoSEQ multiplex PCR, the repertoire was profiled, and TCRdb retains in-frame clones only, with some absent. The table records under 200,000 clones, approximately 12% of them present only once. Overall study results and limits: Accurate prediction of most subjects' HLA-A and HLA-B alleles from TCR beta sequences was reported.

CDR3 length equals 14 residues. The ends were cut back, 6 bases at V and 1 base at J, with 12 bases in the middle. Per the germline V gene, CDR1 is MNHEY and CDR2 is SVGAGI. As for this clone: No antigen is known for it.

The clonotype was recovered from a man in his fifties in good health and CMV-seropositive. The chain is built from TRBV6-5 and TRBJ1-1; D is perhaps TRBD1 (5 bases). The source material was PBMCs. The DNA for the CDR3 is TGTGCCAGCAGAGGCAGGGAAAGGAACACTGAAGCTTTCTTT. Residues: CASRGRERNTEAFF.